This T cell receptor beta chain is drawn from a study of blood T cell repertoires in COVID-19. Study context: PBMCs, B-cell-depleted T cells, or T cells were the source of the cDNA or gDNA that made up the material.

Methods used by the authors: Estimates of nucleated cell counts were drawn from the amplification of reference gene primers. Only in-frame clones appear in the TCRdb table, and some are missing; sequencing was by immunoSEQ multiplex PCR. The V and J calls and the clone size are those of that table, but D and trimming were determined from the DNA. The sample consists of about 300,000 clones, 90% to 95% of them appearing once. The germline V gene has CDR1 SGHNT and CDR2 YYREEE (reference sequence). This CDR3 is 15 amino acids long. V lost 4 bases and J 0 bases, leaving 11 bases between the germline ends. Seattle patient enrollment occurred during active infection, with longitudinal follow-up thereafter.

The chain links TRBV5-4 to TRBJ2-1, with D maybe TRBD2 (6 bases). The receptor was derived from a young woman with COVID-19, enrolled during active disease. The sample was peripheral blood. The CDR3 sequence is CASSPKEGSYNEQFF. The CDR3 DNA reads TGTGCCAGCAGCCCCAAGGAGGGCTCCTACAATGAGCAGTTCTTC.